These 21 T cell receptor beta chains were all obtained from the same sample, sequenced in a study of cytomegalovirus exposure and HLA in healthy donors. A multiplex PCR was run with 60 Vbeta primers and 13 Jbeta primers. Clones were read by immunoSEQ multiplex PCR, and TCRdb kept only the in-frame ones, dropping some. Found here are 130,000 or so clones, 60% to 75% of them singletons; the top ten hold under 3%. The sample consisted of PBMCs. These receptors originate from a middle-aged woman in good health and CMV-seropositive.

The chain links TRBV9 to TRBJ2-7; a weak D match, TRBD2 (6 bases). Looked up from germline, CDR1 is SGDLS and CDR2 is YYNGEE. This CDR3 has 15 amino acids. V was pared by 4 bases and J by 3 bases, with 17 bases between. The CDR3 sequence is CASSPRGDIFYEQYF. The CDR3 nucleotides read TGTGCCAGCAGCCCACGCGGGGATATTTTCTACGAGCAGTACTTC.

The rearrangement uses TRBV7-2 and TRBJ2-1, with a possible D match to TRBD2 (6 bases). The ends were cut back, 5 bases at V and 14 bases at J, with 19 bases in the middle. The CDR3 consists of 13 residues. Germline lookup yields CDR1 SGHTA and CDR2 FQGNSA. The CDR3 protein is CASSPRGAREEFF. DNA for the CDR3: TGTGCCAGCAGCCCCAGAGGCGCCAGGGAGGAGTTCTTC. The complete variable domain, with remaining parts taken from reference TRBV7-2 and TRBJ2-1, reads GAGVSQSPSNKVTEKGKDVELRCDPISGHTALYWYRQSLGQGLEFLIYFQGNSAPDKSGLPSDRFSAERTGGSVSTLTIQRTQQEDSAVYLCASSPRGAREEFFGPGTRLTVL.

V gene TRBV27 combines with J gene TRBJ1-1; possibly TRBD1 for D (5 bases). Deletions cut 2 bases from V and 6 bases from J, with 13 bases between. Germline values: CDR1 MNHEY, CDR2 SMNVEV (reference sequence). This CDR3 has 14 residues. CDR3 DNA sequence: TGTGCCAGCAGTTTAGTTGTAGTAGGGGCTGAAGCTTTCTTT. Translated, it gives CASSLVVVGAEAFF.

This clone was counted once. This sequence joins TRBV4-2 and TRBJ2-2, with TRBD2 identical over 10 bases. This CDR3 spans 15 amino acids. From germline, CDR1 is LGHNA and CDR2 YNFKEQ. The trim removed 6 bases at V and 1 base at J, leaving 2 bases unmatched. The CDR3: CASSRTSGNTGELFF. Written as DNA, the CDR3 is TGTGCCAGCAGTCGGACTAGCGGGAACACCGGGGAGCTGTTTTTT.

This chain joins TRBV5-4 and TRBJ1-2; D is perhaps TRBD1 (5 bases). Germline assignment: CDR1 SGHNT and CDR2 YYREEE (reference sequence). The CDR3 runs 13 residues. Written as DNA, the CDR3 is TGTGCGGGGGGTAGGGATCCTAACTATGGCTACACCTTC. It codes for CAGGRDPNYGYTF. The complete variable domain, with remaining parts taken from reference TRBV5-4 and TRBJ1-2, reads ETGVTQSPTHLIKTRGQQVTLRCSSQSGHNTVSWYQQALGQGPQFIFQYYREEENGRGNFPPRFSGLQFPNYSSELNVNALELDDSALYLCAGGRDPNYGYTFGSGTRLTVV.

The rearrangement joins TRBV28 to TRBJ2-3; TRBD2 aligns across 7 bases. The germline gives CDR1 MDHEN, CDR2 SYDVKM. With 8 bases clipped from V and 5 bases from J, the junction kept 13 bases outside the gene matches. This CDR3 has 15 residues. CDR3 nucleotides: TGTGCCAGCGACGTGGGGGAGGGCCTTGTAGATACGCAGTATTTT. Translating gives CASDVGEGLVDTQYF.

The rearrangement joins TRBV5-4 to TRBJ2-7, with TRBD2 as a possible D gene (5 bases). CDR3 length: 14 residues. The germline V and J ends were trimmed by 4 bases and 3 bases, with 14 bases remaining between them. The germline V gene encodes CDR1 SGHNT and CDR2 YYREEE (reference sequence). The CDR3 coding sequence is TGTGCCAGCAGCCCAACCGGGGTACGCTACGAGCAGTACTTC. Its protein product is CASSPTGVRYEQYF.

The CDR3 DNA is TGCGCCAGCAGCCGAGCTTTGGGAGGAAACCTTGAAGCTTTCTTT. This encodes CASSRALGGNLEAFF. The chain carries TRBV4-1 and TRBJ1-1; D unresolved. Germline CDR1 and CDR2: MGHRA and YSYEKL. This CDR3 comprises 15 residues. V was cut by 4 bases and J by 7 bases, with 19 bases left in between.

The CDR3 region is CASSAGTVYEQYF. CDR3 DNA: TGTGCCAGTAGTGCGGGGACAGTTTACGAGCAGTACTTC. The rearrangement joins TRBV19 to TRBJ2-7; TRBD1 might be the D (7 bases). There are 13 residues in the CDR3. Between the trimmed V and J ends, which lost 5 bases and 4 bases, there was a span of 12 bases. The germline V gene encodes CDR1 LNHDA and CDR2 SQIVND (reference sequence). The full variable domain, its missing parts supplied by reference TRBV19 and TRBJ2-7, is DGGITQSPKYLFRKEGQNVTLSCEQNLNHDAMYWYRQDPGQGLRLIYYSQIVNDFQKGDIAEGYSVSREKKESFPLTVTSAQKNPTAFYLCASSAGTVYEQYFGPGTRLTVT.

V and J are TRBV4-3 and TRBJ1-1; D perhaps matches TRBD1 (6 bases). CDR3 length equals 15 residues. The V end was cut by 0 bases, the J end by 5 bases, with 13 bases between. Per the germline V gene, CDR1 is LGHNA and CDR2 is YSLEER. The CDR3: CASSQDVGAWTEAFF. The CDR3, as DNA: TGCGCCAGCAGCCAAGATGTGGGGGCTTGGACTGAAGCTTTCTTT.

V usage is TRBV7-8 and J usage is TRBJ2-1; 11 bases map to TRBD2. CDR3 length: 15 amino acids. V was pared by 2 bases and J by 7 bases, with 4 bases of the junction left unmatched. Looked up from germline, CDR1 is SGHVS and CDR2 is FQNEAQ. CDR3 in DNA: TGTGCCAGCAGCTTACTAGCGGGAGGTGAGAATGAGCAGTTCTTC. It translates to CASSLLAGGENEQFF.

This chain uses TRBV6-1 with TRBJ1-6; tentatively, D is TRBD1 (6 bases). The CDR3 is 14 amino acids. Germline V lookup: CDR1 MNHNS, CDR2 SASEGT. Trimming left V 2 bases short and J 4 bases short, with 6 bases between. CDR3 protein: CASSEQGYNSPLHF. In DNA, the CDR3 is TGTGCCAGCAGTGAACAGGGGTATAATTCACCCCTCCACTTT.

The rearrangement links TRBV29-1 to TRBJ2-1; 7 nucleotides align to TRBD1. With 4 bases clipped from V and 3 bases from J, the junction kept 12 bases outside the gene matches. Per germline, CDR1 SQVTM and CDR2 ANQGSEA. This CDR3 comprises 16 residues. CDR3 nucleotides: TGCAGCGTTGTCTGGGCCCTGAGGGGGCTCTACAATGAGCAGTTCTTC. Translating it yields CSVVWALRGLYNEQFF.

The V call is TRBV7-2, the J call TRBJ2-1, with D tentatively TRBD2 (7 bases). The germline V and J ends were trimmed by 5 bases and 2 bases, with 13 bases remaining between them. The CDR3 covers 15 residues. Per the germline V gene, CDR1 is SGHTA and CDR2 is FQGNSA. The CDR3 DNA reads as TGTGCCAGCAGCCTGGGGGCGGGGGCCTACAATGAGCAGTTCTTC. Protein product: CASSLGAGAYNEQFF.

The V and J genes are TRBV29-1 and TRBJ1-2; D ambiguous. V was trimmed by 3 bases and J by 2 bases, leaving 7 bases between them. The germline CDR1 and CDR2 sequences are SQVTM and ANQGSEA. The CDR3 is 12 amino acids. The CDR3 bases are TGCAGCGTTGATCCCGGGAACTATGGCTACACCTTC. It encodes CSVDPGNYGYTF.

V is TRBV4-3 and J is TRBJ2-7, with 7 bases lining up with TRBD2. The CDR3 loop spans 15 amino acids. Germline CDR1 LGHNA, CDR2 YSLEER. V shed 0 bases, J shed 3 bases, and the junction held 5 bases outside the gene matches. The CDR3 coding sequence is TGCGCCAGCAGCCAAGATCGAGGACTAGGCTACGAGCAGTACTTC. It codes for CASSQDRGLGYEQYF.

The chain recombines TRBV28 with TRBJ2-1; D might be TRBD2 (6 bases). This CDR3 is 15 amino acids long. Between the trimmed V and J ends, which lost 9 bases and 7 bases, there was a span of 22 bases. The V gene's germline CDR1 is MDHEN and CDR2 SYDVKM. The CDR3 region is CASRRLAGSVNEQFF. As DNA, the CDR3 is TGTGCCAGTAGGCGACTGGCGGGAAGTGTGAATGAGCAGTTCTTC.

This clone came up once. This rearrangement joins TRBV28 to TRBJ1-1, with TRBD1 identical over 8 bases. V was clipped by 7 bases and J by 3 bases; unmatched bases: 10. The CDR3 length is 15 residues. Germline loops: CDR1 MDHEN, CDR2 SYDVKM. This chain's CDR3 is CASKDADREYTEAFF. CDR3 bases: TGTGCCAGCAAAGATGCGGACAGGGAATACACTGAAGCTTTCTTT.

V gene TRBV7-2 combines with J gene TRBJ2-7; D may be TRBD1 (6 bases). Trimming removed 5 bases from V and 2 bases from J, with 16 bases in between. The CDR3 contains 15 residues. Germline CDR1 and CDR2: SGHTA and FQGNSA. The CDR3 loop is CASSPGGPGAYEQYF. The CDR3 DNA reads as TGTGCCAGCAGCCCTGGGGGCCCTGGCGCCTACGAGCAGTACTTC.

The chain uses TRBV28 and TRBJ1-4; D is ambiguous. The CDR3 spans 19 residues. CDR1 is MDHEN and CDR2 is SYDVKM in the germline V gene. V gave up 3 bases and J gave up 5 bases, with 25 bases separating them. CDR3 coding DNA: TGTGCCAGCAGTTTTTGGCTTTATAGAGCAGGCACCGAGAATGAAAAACTGTTTTTT. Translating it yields CASSFWLYRAGTENEKLFF.

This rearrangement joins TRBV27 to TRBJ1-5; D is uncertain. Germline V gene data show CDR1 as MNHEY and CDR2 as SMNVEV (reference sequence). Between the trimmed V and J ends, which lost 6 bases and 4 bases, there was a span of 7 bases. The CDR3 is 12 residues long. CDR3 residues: CASSQENQPQHF. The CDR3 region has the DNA TGTGCCAGCAGCCAAGAGAATCAGCCCCAGCATTTT.